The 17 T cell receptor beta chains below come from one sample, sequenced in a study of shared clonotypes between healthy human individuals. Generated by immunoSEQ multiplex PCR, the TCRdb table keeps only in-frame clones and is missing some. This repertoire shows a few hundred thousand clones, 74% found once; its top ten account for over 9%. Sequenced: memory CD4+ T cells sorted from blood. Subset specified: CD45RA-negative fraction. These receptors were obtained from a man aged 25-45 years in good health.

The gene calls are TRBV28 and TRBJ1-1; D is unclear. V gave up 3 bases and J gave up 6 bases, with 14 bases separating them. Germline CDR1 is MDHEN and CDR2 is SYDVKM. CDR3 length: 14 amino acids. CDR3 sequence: CASSFPPEGAEAFF. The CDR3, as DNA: TGTGCCAGCAGTTTCCCCCCGGAGGGCGCTGAAGCTTTCTTT. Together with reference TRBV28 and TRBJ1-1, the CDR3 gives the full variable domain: DVKVTQSSRYLVKRTGEKVFLECVQDMDHENMFWYRQDPGLGLRLIYFSYDVKMKEKGDIPEGYSVSREKKERFSLILESASTNQTSMYLCASSFPPEGAEAFFGQGTRLTVV.

The CDR3 reads CASSGVPPTYSDEQFF. The CDR3 DNA is TGTGCCAGCAGCGGAGTACCTCCGACTTATTCGGATGAGCAGTTCTTC. V gene TRBV9 combines with J gene TRBJ2-1; D unclear. The CDR3 length is 16 residues. CDR1 is SGDLS and CDR2 is YYNGEE in the germline V gene. Trimming shortened V by 3 bases and J by 8 bases, and 21 bases separated the two germline ends.

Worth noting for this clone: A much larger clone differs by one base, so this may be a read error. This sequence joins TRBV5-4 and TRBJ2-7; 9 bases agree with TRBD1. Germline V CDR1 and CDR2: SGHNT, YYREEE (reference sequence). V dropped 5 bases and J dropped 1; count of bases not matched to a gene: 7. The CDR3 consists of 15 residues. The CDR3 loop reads CASSRQDRGSYEQYF. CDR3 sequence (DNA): TGTGCCAGCAGTCGCCAGGACAGGGGATCCTACGAGCAGTACTTC.

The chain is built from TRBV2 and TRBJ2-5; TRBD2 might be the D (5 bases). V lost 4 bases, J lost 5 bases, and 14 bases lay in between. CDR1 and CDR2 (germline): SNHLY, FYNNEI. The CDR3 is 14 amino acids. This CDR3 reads CASSVALARETQYF. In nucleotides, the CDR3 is TGTGCCAGCAGTGTGGCGCTAGCCCGGGAGACCCAGTACTTC.

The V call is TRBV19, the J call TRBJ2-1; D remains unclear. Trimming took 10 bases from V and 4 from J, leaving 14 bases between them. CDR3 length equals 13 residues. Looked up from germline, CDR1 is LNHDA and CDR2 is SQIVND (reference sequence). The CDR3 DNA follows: TGTGCCACCGTAGGTAATATTTACAATGAGCAGTTCTTC. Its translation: CATVGNIYNEQFF.

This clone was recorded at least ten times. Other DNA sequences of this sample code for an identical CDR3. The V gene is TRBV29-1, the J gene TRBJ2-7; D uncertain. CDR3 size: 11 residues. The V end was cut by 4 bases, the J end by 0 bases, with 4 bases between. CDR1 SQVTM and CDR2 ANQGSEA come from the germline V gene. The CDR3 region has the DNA TGCAGCGTTGGGATCTCCTACGAGCAGTACTTC. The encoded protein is CSVGISYEQYF.

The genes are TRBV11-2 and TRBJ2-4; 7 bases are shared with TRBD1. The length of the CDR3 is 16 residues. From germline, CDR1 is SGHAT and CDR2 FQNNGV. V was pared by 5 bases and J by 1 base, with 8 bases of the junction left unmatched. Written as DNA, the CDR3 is TGTGCCAGCAGCCCGACCGGGACAGTTGCCAAAAACATTCAGTACTTC. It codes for CASSPTGTVAKNIQYF.

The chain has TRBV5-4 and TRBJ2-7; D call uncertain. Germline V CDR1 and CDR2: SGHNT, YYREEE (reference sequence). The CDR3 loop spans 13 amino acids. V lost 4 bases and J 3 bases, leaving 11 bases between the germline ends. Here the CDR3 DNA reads TGTGCCAGCAGCCTTGGCCCTAACTACGAGCAGTACTTC. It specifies CASSLGPNYEQYF.

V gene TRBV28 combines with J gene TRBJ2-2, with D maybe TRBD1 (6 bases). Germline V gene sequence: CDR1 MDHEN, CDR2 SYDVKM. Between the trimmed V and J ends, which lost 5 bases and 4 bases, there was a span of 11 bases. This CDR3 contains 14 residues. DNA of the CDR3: TGTGCCAGCAGTATGGGACACCCCACCGGGGAGCTGTTTTTT. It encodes CASSMGHPTGELFF.

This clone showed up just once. The CDR3 DNA is TGTGCCAGCAGTCTTCTAGGGGGAGGGGTCTACGAGCAGTACTTC. Its protein product is CASSLLGGGVYEQYF. The chain recombines TRBV28 with TRBJ2-7, with D possibly being TRBD2 (7 bases). The CDR3 extends over 15 amino acids. V lost 5 bases to trimming and J lost 3 bases, with 17 bases between them. CDR1 MDHEN and CDR2 SYDVKM come from the germline V gene.

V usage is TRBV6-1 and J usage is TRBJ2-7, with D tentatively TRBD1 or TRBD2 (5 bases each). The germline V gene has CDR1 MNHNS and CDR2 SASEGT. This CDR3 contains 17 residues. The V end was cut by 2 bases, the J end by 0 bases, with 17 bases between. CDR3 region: CASSERTGTHTSYEQYF. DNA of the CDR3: TGTGCCAGCAGTGAAAGAACCGGGACCCACACCTCCTACGAGCAGTACTTC.

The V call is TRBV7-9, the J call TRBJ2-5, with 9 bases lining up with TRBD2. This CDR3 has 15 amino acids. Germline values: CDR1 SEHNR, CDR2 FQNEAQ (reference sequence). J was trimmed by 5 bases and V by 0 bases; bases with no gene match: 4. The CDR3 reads CASSLASGSGETQYF. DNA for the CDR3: TGTGCCAGCAGCTTAGCTAGCGGGAGTGGTGAGACCCAGTACTTC.

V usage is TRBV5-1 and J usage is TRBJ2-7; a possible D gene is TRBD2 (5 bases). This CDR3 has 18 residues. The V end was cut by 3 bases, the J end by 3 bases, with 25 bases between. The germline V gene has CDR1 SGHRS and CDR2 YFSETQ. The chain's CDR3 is CASSSTAIGVASNYEQYF. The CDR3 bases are TGCGCCAGCAGCTCGACTGCAATCGGGGTAGCGAGCAACTACGAGCAGTACTTC.

Written as DNA, the CDR3 is TGTGCCAGTAGTATGGAAGGGGGCCACGGAGGCTACACCTTC. It codes for CASSMEGGHGGYTF. This sequence joins TRBV19 and TRBJ1-2, with 7 bases aligning to TRBD1. This CDR3 comprises 14 residues. Looked up from germline, CDR1 is LNHDA and CDR2 is SQIVND (reference sequence). Trimming cost V 3 bases and J 8 bases; bases outside gene matches: 9.

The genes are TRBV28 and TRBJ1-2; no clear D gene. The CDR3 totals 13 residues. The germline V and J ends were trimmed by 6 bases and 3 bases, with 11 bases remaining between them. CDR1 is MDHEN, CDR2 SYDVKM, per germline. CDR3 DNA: TGTGCCAGCAGACCCGACGGCGACTATGGCTACACCTTC. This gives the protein CASRPDGDYGYTF.

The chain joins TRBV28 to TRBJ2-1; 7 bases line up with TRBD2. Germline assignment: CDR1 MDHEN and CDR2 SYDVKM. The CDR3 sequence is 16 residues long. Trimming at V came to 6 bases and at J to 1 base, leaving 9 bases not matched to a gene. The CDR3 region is CASSAPGGPSYNEQFF. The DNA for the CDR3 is TGTGCCAGCAGCGCCCCGGGAGGACCATCCTACAATGAGCAGTTCTTC.

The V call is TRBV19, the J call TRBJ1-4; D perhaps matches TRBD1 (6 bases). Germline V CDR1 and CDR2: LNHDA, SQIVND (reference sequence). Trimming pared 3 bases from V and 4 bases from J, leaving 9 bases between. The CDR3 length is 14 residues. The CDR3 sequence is CASSIGRGNEKLFF. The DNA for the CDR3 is TGTGCCAGTAGTATTGGCAGGGGTAATGAAAAACTGTTTTTT. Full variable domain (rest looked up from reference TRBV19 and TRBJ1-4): DGGITQSPKYLFRKEGQNVTLSCEQNLNHDAMYWYRQDPGQGLRLIYYSQIVNDFQKGDIAEGYSVSREKKESFPLTVTSAQKNPTAFYLCASSIGRGNEKLFFGSGTQLSVL.